This T cell receptor (beta chain) was obtained from a study of cytomegalovirus exposure and HLA in healthy donors. Study details: Later, an analysis reported that the 130 or so validation repertoires had used the same platform as the roughly 720 first-cohort repertoires.

Some clones are missing from TCRdb's copy, which holds only in-frame ones; the method was immunoSEQ multiplex PCR. The sample consists of about 58,000 clones, about nine tenths of them appearing once. Germline V CDR1 and CDR2: SGHVS, FQNEAQ. J was trimmed by 1 base and V by 1 base; bases with no gene match: 8. The CDR3 has 17 amino acids. The donors were part of the validation cohort of fewer than 150 subjects. That cohort was separate from the first cohort, which comprised 550 to 750 subjects. Points on this clone: Antigen specificity is unknown.

Broader study findings: Cytomegalovirus-associated status was assigned to 150 to 200 TCR beta chains.

The chain employs TRBV7-8 and TRBJ1-1; 8 nucleotides align to TRBD1. Sequencing was performed on PBMCs. The TCR was taken from a man between 18 and 29 years old in good health and CMV-seronegative. The CDR3 DNA reads as TGTGCCAGCAGCTTAGTGGTTCTCGGACAGGGGAACACTGAAGCTTTCTTT. Its protein product is CASSLVVLGQGNTEAFF.